A selection of T cell receptor beta chains follows, all from one sample in a study of radiation and T cells in renal cell carcinoma. Produced via immunoSEQ multiplex PCR; TCRdb's table is partial and in-frame only. This sample yields around 94,000 clones, of which 85% are seen a single time; 9.4% belongs to the top ten. Source: blood, taken from a patient whose treatment included radiotherapy and nephrectomy. Source of these receptors: a man aged 45 to 65 with renal cell carcinoma. CDR3s include the opening cysteine and the closing phenylalanine or tryptophan. The order of the fields is CDR3 length, V gene, J gene, CDR3 protein.

cdr3_length: 14; v_call: TRBV7-2; j_call: TRBJ1-5; cdr3_aa: CASSAQEYDQPQHF
cdr3_length: 15; v_call: TRBV6-5; j_call: TRBJ1-4; cdr3_aa: CASKAIQGAREKLFF
cdr3_length: 13; v_call: TRBV30; j_call: TRBJ2-3; cdr3_aa: CAWIAGWGDTQYF
cdr3_length: 11; v_call: TRBV6-6; j_call: TRBJ2-7; cdr3_aa: CASSYSGEQYF
cdr3_length: 14; v_call: TRBV5-1; j_call: TRBJ1-4; cdr3_aa: CASSSGQHNEKLFF
cdr3_length: 13; v_call: TRBV29-1; j_call: TRBJ2-3; cdr3_aa: CSADRLNTDTQYF
cdr3_length: 15; v_call: TRBV9; j_call: TRBJ2-3; cdr3_aa: CASGTSGGSTDTQYF
cdr3_length: 13; v_call: TRBV28; j_call: TRBJ2-7; cdr3_aa: CASSPGQGYEQYF
cdr3_length: 18; v_call: TRBV7-9; j_call: TRBJ1-3; cdr3_aa: CASSLAQARGFTGNTIYF
cdr3_length: 14; v_call: TRBV7-2; j_call: TRBJ2-7; cdr3_aa: CASSLGEHSYEQYF
cdr3_length: 18; v_call: TRBV11-2; j_call: TRBJ2-6; cdr3_aa: CASSLAPGSYSGANVLTF
cdr3_length: 15; v_call: TRBV7-9; j_call: TRBJ2-3; cdr3_aa: CASSRPDRGTDTQYF
cdr3_length: 14; v_call: TRBV27; j_call: TRBJ2-7; cdr3_aa: CASSPQGNPYEQYF
cdr3_length: 12; v_call: TRBV7-6; j_call: TRBJ2-5; cdr3_aa: CASSLSGETQYF
cdr3_length: 15; v_call: TRBV18; j_call: TRBJ2-6; cdr3_aa: CASSPRSLEANVLTF
cdr3_length: 15; v_call: TRBV5-1; j_call: TRBJ2-1; cdr3_aa: CASSLGRSGLNEQFF